One and the same sample provided the 27 T cell receptor beta chains below, sequenced in a study of graft-versus-host responses after intestinal transplantation. The antigens for these receptors are not known. The data were produced by immunoSEQ multiplex PCR, yet TCRdb's version contains in-frame clones alone and is incomplete. The table has fewer than 85,000 clones, approximately 84% seen once. The sample here was unstimulated CD4+ T cells sorted from spleen or lymph node cells, taken before transplant. These TCRs come from a human donor who was the organ donor for an intestinal transplant.

The chain employs TRBV19 and TRBJ1-5, with a tentative D call TRBD1 (5 bases). This CDR3 has 14 amino acids. Germline assignment: CDR1 LNHDA and CDR2 SQIVND (reference sequence). The ends were cut back, 4 bases at V and 5 bases at J, with 12 bases in the middle. CDR3 residues: CASSSRQRYQPQHF. In DNA, the CDR3 is TGTGCCAGTAGTAGCCGACAGAGATATCAGCCCCAGCATTTT. Together with reference TRBV19 and TRBJ1-5, the CDR3 gives the full variable domain: DGGITQSPKYLFRKEGQNVTLSCEQNLNHDAMYWYRQDPGQGLRLIYYSQIVNDFQKGDIAEGYSVSREKKESFPLTVTSAQKNPTAFYLCASSSRQRYQPQHFGDGTRLSIL.

The CDR3 loop is CASNRQGQGTEAFF. CDR3 nucleotides: TGTGCCAGTAATAGACAGGGGCAGGGGACTGAAGCTTTCTTT. The gene calls are TRBV6-1 and TRBJ1-1, with TRBD1 identical over 8 bases. The CDR3 extends over 14 amino acids. J was trimmed by 5 bases and V by 9 bases; bases with no gene match: 11. CDR1 is MNHNS and CDR2 is SASEGT in the germline V gene.

The V gene is TRBV2, the J gene TRBJ1-1; 11 positions agree with TRBD1. The CDR3 length is 15 residues. V lost 5 bases to trimming and J lost 6 bases; unmatched junction nucleotides: 8. In germline, CDR1 is SNHLY, CDR2 FYNNEI. Here the CDR3 reads CASSRDRGFLAEAFF. Here the CDR3 DNA reads TGTGCCAGCAGTCGGGACAGGGGGTTTTTGGCTGAAGCTTTCTTT.

V gene TRBV2 combines with J gene TRBJ2-7; no reliable D call. The CDR3 length is 11 residues. With 8 bases removed from V and 2 bases from J, the gap between germline ends came to 7 bases. The germline CDR1 and CDR2 sequences are SNHLY and FYNNEI. Here the CDR3 DNA reads TGTGCCAGCGCCTGGGCCTACGAGCAGTACGTC. Its translation: CASAWAYEQYV.

The chain joins TRBV9 to TRBJ2-5; 10 positions agree with TRBD1. V was clipped by 0 bases and J by 0 bases; unmatched bases: 5. The length of the CDR3 is 17 residues. Germline V CDR1 and CDR2: SGDLS, YYNGEE. The CDR3, as DNA: TGTGCCAGCAGCGTAGCCTCGGGACAGGGGTACCAAGAGACCCAGTACTTC. Its protein is CASSVASGQGYQETQYF.

The chain links TRBV7-2 to TRBJ1-1, with D possibly being TRBD1 (6 bases). Trimming pared 2 bases from V and 1 base from J, leaving 8 bases between. CDR3 size: 14 residues. Germline CDR1 and CDR2: SGHTA and FQGNSA. The chain's CDR3 is CASSLLQGNTEAFF. The CDR3 DNA is TGTGCCAGCAGCTTACTACAGGGGAACACTGAAGCTTTCTTT.

This chain connects TRBV6-5 to TRBJ2-7; 9 positions match TRBD1. Germline trimming cut 0 bases from V and 4 bases from J; bases unmatched to any gene: 4. The CDR3 length is 15 residues. The germline V gene encodes CDR1 MNHEY and CDR2 SVGAGI. The CDR3 reads CASSYSRDRAYEQYV. The CDR3 nucleotides are TGTGCCAGCAGTTACTCGCGGGACAGGGCTTACGAGCAGTACGTC.

The V and J genes are TRBV27 and TRBJ1-2; 7 bases are a match to TRBD1. The length of the CDR3 is 12 residues. J gave up 8 bases and V 5 bases, and 5 bases lay outside the gene matches. Germline V gives CDR1 MNHEY, CDR2 SMNVEV (reference sequence). The CDR3 bases are TGTGCCAGCAGTGCCCGACAGGGAGGCTACACCTTC. This codes for CASSARQGGYTF.

CDR3 sequence: CASSGRAYGYTF. The CDR3 DNA reads as TGTGCCAGCAGTGGTCGAGCCTATGGCTACACCTTC. The J gene is TRBJ1-2, the V gene TRBV6-1; D gene unclear. Trimming removed 4 bases from V and 4 bases from J, with 7 bases in between. This CDR3 spans 12 amino acids. The germline V gene encodes CDR1 MNHNS and CDR2 SASEGT.

The chain uses TRBV28 and TRBJ1-5; D is undetermined. Trimming pared 7 bases from V and 4 bases from J, leaving 14 bases between. The CDR3 is made up of 14 amino acids. Germline V gene data show CDR1 as MDHEN and CDR2 as SYDVKM. Here the CDR3 DNA reads TGTGCCAGCACCCCTGGCTTTCTGAATCAGCCCCAGCATTTT. Its protein product is CASTPGFLNQPQHF. Combining the CDR3 with reference TRBV28 and TRBJ1-5 gives the whole variable domain DVKVTQSSRYLVKRTGEKVFLECVQDMDHENMFWYRQDPGLGLRLIYFSYDVKMKEKGDIPEGYSVSREKKERFSLILESASTNQTSMYLCASTPGFLNQPQHFGDGTRLSIL.

The rearrangement links TRBV28 to TRBJ1-3; TRBD1 matches at 8 bases. The length of the CDR3 is 15 residues. CDR1 and CDR2 (germline): MDHEN, SYDVKM. With 4 bases clipped from V and 4 bases from J, the junction kept 6 bases outside the gene matches. As DNA, the CDR3 is TGTGCCAGCAGTTCCCAGGGGGCAGGGGGAAACACCATATATTTT. This translates into CASSSQGAGGNTIYF.

V gene TRBV7-8 combines with J gene TRBJ2-1; D is possibly TRBD1 (6 bases). This CDR3 contains 12 residues. CDR1 and CDR2 (germline): SGHVS, FQNEAQ. Trimming left V 8 bases short and J 9 bases short, with 14 bases between. The CDR3 reads CASGNRAGEQFF. CDR3 nucleotide sequence: TGTGCCAGCGGGAACAGGGCCGGTGAGCAGTTCTTC.

V and J are TRBV7-2 and TRBJ1-5, with a tentative D call TRBD1 (5 bases). Germline CDR1 and CDR2: SGHTA and FQGNSA. Trimming shortened V by 1 base and J by 7 bases, and 11 bases separated the two germline ends. This CDR3 is 14 amino acids long. In DNA, the CDR3 is TGTGCCAGCAGCTTAGAGGGGTTAGACCAGCCCCAGCATTTT. Amino acid sequence: CASSLEGLDQPQHF. Drawing the rest from reference TRBV7-2 and TRBJ1-5, the complete variable domain is GAGVSQSPSNKVTEKGKDVELRCDPISGHTALYWYRQSLGQGLEFLIYFQGNSAPDKSGLPSDRFSAERTGGSVSTLTIQRTQQEDSAVYLCASSLEGLDQPQHFGDGTRLSIL.

The chain carries TRBV19 and TRBJ1-1; D is ambiguous. V was shortened by 3 bases and J by 3 bases, with 11 bases between the two germline ends. Germline V CDR1 and CDR2: LNHDA, SQIVND (reference sequence). CDR3 length equals 14 residues. CDR3 coding DNA: TGTGCCAGTAGTATCACGCCCGGGGACACTGAAGCTTTCTTT. It translates to CASSITPGDTEAFF.

The rearrangement uses TRBV6-6 and TRBJ2-1; the match to TRBD1 covers 9 bases. CDR1 is MNHNY, CDR2 SVGAGI, per germline (reference sequence). The CDR3 runs to 13 residues. After removal of 8 bases from V and 7 bases from J, the junction contained 6 bases not matched to a gene. CDR3 amino acids: CASLQGALNEQFF. DNA of the CDR3: TGTGCCAGCCTACAGGGGGCGCTTAATGAGCAGTTCTTC.

The V call is TRBV5-6, the J call TRBJ1-1; 9 nucleotides match TRBD1. Trimming cost V 4 bases and J 4 bases; bases outside gene matches: 17. The CDR3 is 18 residues long. Germline values: CDR1 SGHDT, CDR2 YYEEEE. For the CDR3, the DNA is TGTGCCAGCAGCCCAACCCGGACAGGGGTCTTTTCGTTCACTGAAGCTTTCTTT. As protein: CASSPTRTGVFSFTEAFF.

J is TRBJ2-5 and V is TRBV6-6; D call uncertain. The V end lost 6 bases, the J end lost 2 bases, and 13 bases lay between the germline ends. The CDR3 spans 14 residues. From germline, CDR1 is MNHNY and CDR2 SVGAGI (reference sequence). CDR3 in amino acids: CASRPSSLQETQYF. For the CDR3, the DNA is TGTGCCAGCAGGCCATCGAGCCTTCAAGAGACCCAGTACTTC.

The genes are TRBV6-5 and TRBJ1-2; D is unresolved. The CDR3 contains 14 residues. Germline lookup yields CDR1 MNHEY and CDR2 SVGAGI. Trimming removed 7 bases from V and 4 bases from J, with 16 bases in between. The CDR3 reads CASKGPGDGYGYTF. CDR3 nucleotides: TGTGCCAGCAAAGGACCCGGGGATGGCTATGGCTACACCTTC.

J is TRBJ2-2 and V is TRBV19, with 7 bases identical to TRBD2. With 8 bases clipped from V and 4 bases from J, the junction kept 10 bases outside the gene matches. Per germline, CDR1 LNHDA and CDR2 SQIVND (reference sequence). The length of the CDR3 is 15 residues. In nucleotides, the CDR3 is TGTGCCAGTTCAGTGGTGGGGGGGAGCACCGGGGAGCTGTTTTTT. Protein sequence: CASSVVGGSTGELFF. The full variable domain, its missing parts supplied by reference TRBV19 and TRBJ2-2, is DGGITQSPKYLFRKEGQNVTLSCEQNLNHDAMYWYRQDPGQGLRLIYYSQIVNDFQKGDIAEGYSVSREKKESFPLTVTSAQKNPTAFYLCASSVVGGSTGELFFGEGSRLTVL.

This chain uses TRBV2 with TRBJ1-5; perhaps TRBD1 as D (5 bases). V was clipped by 6 bases and J by 1 base, with 16 bases between them. This CDR3 contains 16 residues. Germline CDR1 reads SNHLY; CDR2 reads FYNNEI. CDR3 residues: CASSAPAGSSNQPQHF. As DNA, the CDR3 is TGTGCCAGCAGCGCCCCGGCAGGGTCGAGCAATCAGCCCCAGCATTTT.

The chain uses TRBV27 and TRBJ1-5, with TRBD1 as a possible D gene (6 bases). The V gene's germline CDR1 is MNHEY and CDR2 SMNVEV (reference sequence). The CDR3 is made up of 15 amino acids. The ends were cut back, 5 bases at V and 0 bases at J, with 11 bases in the middle. CDR3 region: CASSPGTYSNQPQHF. CDR3 bases: TGTGCCAGCAGTCCCGGGACATATAGCAATCAGCCCCAGCATTTT.

The rearrangement joins TRBV18 to TRBJ1-1; D unclear. CDR1 KGHSH and CDR2 LQKENI come from the germline V gene. V was cut by 4 bases and J by 1 base, with 13 bases left in between. This CDR3 region has 15 residues. CDR3 region: CASSRRRGENTEAFF. In DNA, the CDR3 is TGTGCCAGCTCACGACGGAGAGGTGAGAACACTGAAGCTTTCTTT.

J is TRBJ1-5 and V is TRBV28; 10 nucleotides agree with TRBD1. Germline lookup yields CDR1 MDHEN and CDR2 SYDVKM. The trim removed 6 bases at V and 6 bases at J, leaving 8 bases unmatched. The CDR3 covers 15 residues. The CDR3 reads CASRAGTGVFQPQHF. The CDR3, as DNA: TGTGCCAGCAGGGCCGGGACAGGGGTATTTCAGCCCCAGCATTTT.

This clone was counted only a few times. The chain couples TRBV5-6 to TRBJ1-5; TRBD1 might be the D (6 bases). Trimming removed 3 bases from V and 6 bases from J, with 19 bases in between. The germline CDR1 and CDR2 sequences are SGHDT and YYEEEE. CDR3 size: 16 residues. CDR3: CASSYRDNSWGQPQHF. The DNA of the CDR3 is TGTGCCAGCAGCTACCGGGACAATTCCTGGGGTCAGCCCCAGCATTTT.

The chain is built from TRBV4-1 and TRBJ2-7, with TRBD1 matching over 11 bases. V dropped 4 bases and J dropped 0; count of bases not matched to a gene: 2. The germline V gene encodes CDR1 MGHRA and CDR2 YSYEKL. The CDR3 covers 15 residues. The DNA of the CDR3 is TGCGCCAGCAGCCTAGGGACAGGGGGCTCCTACGAGCAGTACGTC. Its protein is CASSLGTGGSYEQYV.

V usage is TRBV7-8 and J usage is TRBJ1-2, with D maybe TRBD1 (5 bases). This CDR3 region has 13 residues. V dropped 4 bases and J dropped 4 bases, with 10 bases sitting between them. The germline CDR1 and CDR2 sequences are SGHVS and FQNEAQ. The CDR3 reads CASSSPGFYGYTF. CDR3 bases: TGTGCCAGCAGCTCACCAGGGTTCTATGGCTACACCTTC. Based on the CDR3 plus reference TRBV7-8 and TRBJ1-2, the full variable domain is GAGVSQSPRYKVAKRGQDVALRCDPISGHVSLFWYQQALGQGPEFLTYFQNEAQLDKSGLPSDRFFAERPEGSVSTLKIQRTQQEDSAVYLCASSSPGFYGYTFGSGTRLTVV.

V gene TRBV7-6 combines with J gene TRBJ2-5; TRBD1 matches at 7 bases. The germline CDR1 and CDR2 sequences are SGHVS and FNYEAQ. The CDR3 runs to 13 residues. V shed 5 bases, J shed 4 bases, and the junction held 4 bases outside the gene matches. In nucleotides, the CDR3 is TGTGCCAGCAGCCCCACAGGGGCAGAGACCCAGTACTTC. Protein: CASSPTGAETQYF.